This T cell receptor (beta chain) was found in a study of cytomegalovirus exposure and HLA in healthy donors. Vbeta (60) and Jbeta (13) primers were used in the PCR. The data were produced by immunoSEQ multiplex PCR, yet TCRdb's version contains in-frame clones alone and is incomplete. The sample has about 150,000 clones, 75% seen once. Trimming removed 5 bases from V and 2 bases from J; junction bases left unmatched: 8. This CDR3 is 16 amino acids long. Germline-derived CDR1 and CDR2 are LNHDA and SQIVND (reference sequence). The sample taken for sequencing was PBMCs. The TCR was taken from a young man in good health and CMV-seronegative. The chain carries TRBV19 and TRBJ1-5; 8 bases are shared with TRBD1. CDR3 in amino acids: CASSPSDREGNQPQHF. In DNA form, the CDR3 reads TGTGCCAGTAGTCCCTCGGACAGGGAAGGCAATCAGCCCCAGCATTTT. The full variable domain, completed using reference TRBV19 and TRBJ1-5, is DGGITQSPKYLFRKEGQNVTLSCEQNLNHDAMYWYRQDPGQGLRLIYYSQIVNDFQKGDIAEGYSVSREKKESFPLTVTSAQKNPTAFYLCASSPSDREGNQPQHFGDGTRLSIL.